This TCR beta chain is drawn from a study of T-cell memory formation after mild COVID-19 (TCRdb year 2021). Concerning the study at large: TCR sequence clusters from the two donors were largely donor specific. In a couple of donors, T-cell clones that expanded and contracted after mild COVID-19 were followed by sequencing TCRalpha and TCRbeta repertoires longitudinally. The cohort comprised two young, previously healthy adult volunteers, one female and one male. The full study reports these points: The study included only a couple of mild cases, and larger cohorts that include severe cases with pre-infection samples were judged to be necessary. From day 15 to 85, contracting clones showed balanced CD4/CD8 phenotypes, whereas a second wave of clones that expanded from day 15 to 37 leaned towards CD4+. The detection of some responding clones in pre-infection memory suggests that pre-existing cross-reactive memory T cells joined the SARS-CoV-2 response. Contracting CD4+ clones were found mainly in CM and EM memory subsets, while CD8+ clones were enriched in EMRA. SARS-CoV-2 specificity of the second-wave clones peaking on day 37 was not confirmed.

This clonotype has a handful of counts. No antigen is known for it. No clone much larger than this one lies a single base away; base qualities are absent. The sample was run on an Illumina NovaSeq 6000. Using 5'RACE with constant-segment primers, TCRalpha and TCRbeta cDNA libraries were constructed, with sample barcodes and unique molecular identifiers added in the process. Trizol reagent was used to extract RNA from every sample. The libraries were amplified in two PCR steps, and the second step added a second sample barcode and Illumina TruSeq adapters. Libraries were sequenced on an Illumina NovaSeq with 2 x 150 bp paired-end reads. The study's own analysis went as follows. With migec v1.2.7, reads were demultiplexed and then collapsed into UMI-guided consensus sequences. Using mixcr v2.1.11, the UMI consensuses were aligned to TRA and TRB V and J templates and assembled into clonotypes. A clonotype was counted as expanded or contracted only when both edgeR and NoisET called the clonotype significant, with the noise models trained on biological replicates. For edgeR calls, the cutoffs were a false discovery rate-adjusted p below 0.01 and a log2 fold-change threshold of 1. As an exploratory analysis of dynamics, max-normalized trajectories of the 1000 most abundant clonotypes were examined with PCA combined with hierarchical clustering. Separately sequenced CD4+ and CD8+ repertoires were used to assign the CD4 or CD8 phenotype of responding clones. The public reads were run again by TCRdb, first through fastp at Q25 and then through MiXCR, and only productive beta chains were kept. Merged by CDR3 protein, the rows form single entries marked with the most common genes and DNA. None of the V and J calls come from the authors' own analysis; TCRdb made them. In this sample the table shows just over 350,000 distinct CDR3 sequences, 14% of which occur a single time. The ten largest clones capture 22% of the sample.

PBMCs were isolated by Ficoll-Paque density gradient centrifugation. Trimming takes 3 bases from V and 5 bases from J, and the germline ends sit 13 bases apart. The germline V gene yields MGHRA for CDR1 and YSYEKL for CDR2. The cysteine opens and the phenylalanine closes a CDR3 of 14 amino acids. Only CDR3 DNA remains: 42 bases, in frame from the first base. Here the chain combines TRBV4-1 and TRBJ2-5, and possibly TRBD1, on 6 matching bases. Specimen: PBMCs or a T cell subset sorted from them (not recorded which). The receptor was isolated from a man between 18 and 35 years old who had mild COVID-19 (a few samples of this study predate the infection). The sample titles of this study are shuffled in the database, so cell type and time point are left out; the donor was told from shared clones. The CDR3 protein sequence reads: CASSQDSQRETQYF. The DNA sequence is given as TGCGCCAGCAGCCAGGACAGTCAACGGGAGACCCAGTACTTC.